The sequence of this T cell receptor beta chain was determined in a study of radiation and T cells in renal cell carcinoma. With regard to this clone: Its antigen is unknown.

Study-wide results and caveats: Top tumor clonotypes rose in blood 2 weeks post-radiation, then contracted.

Generated by immunoSEQ multiplex PCR, the TCRdb table keeps only in-frame clones and is missing some. The profile shows about 130,000 clones, 88% of them singletons. V trimming: 5 bases; J trimming: 0 bases; junction bases outside the gene matches: 4. Germline CDR1 and CDR2: SGHRS and YFSETQ. The length of the CDR3 is 16 residues. Time point: blood 2 weeks post-SBRT. The sample's treatment: 15 Gy SBRT to primary tumor, nephrectomy 4 weeks later. Sample: blood, taken from a patient whose treatment included radiotherapy and nephrectomy. The receptor's source is a woman in her 70s with renal cell carcinoma. This chain connects TRBV5-1 to TRBJ2-1, with 11 bases that match TRBD2. CDR3 sequence reads: CASSFSGGASYNEQFF. The CDR3 region has the DNA TGCGCCAGCAGTTTTAGCGGGGGGGCCTCCTACAATGAGCAGTTCTTC.